This T cell receptor beta chain stems from a study of cytomegalovirus exposure and HLA in healthy donors. As regards this clone: Antigen specificity is unknown.

Study-wide findings and caveats: It was shown in a later analysis that HLA-associated TCR beta chains were more clonally expanded than other, equally common chains. An analysis that was carried out later associated 16,951 TCR beta sequences with HLA alleles at 0.05 false discovery rate.

Vbeta (60) and Jbeta (13) primers were used in the PCR. In the source study's methods: Per a later analysis, the number of unique TCR beta chains was roughly 87 million, of which around 9.9 million were shared. Some clones are missing from TCRdb's copy, which holds only in-frame ones; the method was immunoSEQ multiplex PCR. V, J and clone size are taken as reported in that table, and D and trimming were inferred from the DNA itself. The sample yields about 130,000 clones, approximately 77% seen once. Every donor was a healthy person donating bone marrow. J lost 3 bases, V lost 3 bases, and 10 bases had no gene match. Per germline, CDR1 SGHVS and CDR2 FQNEAQ. This CDR3 is built from 17 residues.

Sequencing was done on a sample of PBMCs. The rearrangement uses TRBV7-8 and TRBJ2-7; 11 bases are shared with TRBD1. This sequence originates from a man aged 30 to 39 in good health and CMV-seronegative. CDR3 sequence reads: CASSLGQGGTRDYEQYF. CDR3 DNA: TGTGCCAGCAGCTTGGGACAGGGGGGGACTAGGGACTACGAGCAGTACTTC.